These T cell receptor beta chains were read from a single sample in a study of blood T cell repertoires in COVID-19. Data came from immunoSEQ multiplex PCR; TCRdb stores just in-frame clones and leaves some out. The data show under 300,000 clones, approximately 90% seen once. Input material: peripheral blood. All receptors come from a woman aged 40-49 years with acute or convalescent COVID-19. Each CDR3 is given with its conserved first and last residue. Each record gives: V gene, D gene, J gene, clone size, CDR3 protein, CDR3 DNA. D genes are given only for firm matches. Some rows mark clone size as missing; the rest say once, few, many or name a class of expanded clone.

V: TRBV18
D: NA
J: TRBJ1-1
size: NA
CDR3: CASSPPGGGGLRTEAFF
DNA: TGTGCCAGCTCACCACCTGGAGGGGGGGGATTAAGGACTGAAGCTTTCTTT

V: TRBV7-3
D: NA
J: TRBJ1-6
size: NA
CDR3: CASSLRGGTGMSPLHF
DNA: TGTGCCAGCAGCTTAAGGGGAGGGACGGGTATGTCACCCCTCCACTTT

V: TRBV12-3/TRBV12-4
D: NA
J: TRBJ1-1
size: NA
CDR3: CASSRTVGAFF
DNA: TGTGCCAGCAGTAGGACTGTTGGAGCTTTCTTT

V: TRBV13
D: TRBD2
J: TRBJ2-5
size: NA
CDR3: CASSPAYKQGSSGGNSQETQYF
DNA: TGTGCCAGCAGCCCGGCATACAAACAGGGATCTAGCGGGGGTAACTCCCAAGAGACCCAGTACTTC

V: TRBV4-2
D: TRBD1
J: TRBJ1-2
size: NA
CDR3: CASSQGPQGAGGYTF
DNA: TGTGCCAGCAGCCAGGGCCCCCAGGGGGCTGGCGGCTACACCTTC

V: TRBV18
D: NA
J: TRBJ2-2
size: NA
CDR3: CASSPKMEGTGELFF
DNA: TGTGCCAGCTCACCAAAAATGGAGGGGACCGGGGAGCTGTTTTTT

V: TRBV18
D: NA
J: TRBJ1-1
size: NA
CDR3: CASSPPTGSEAFF
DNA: TGTGCCAGCTCACCACCCACGGGGTCGGAAGCTTTCTTT

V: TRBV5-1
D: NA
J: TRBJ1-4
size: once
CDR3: CASSYGGREKLFF
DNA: TGCGCCAGCAGCTATGGGGGCAGAGAAAAACTGTTTTTT

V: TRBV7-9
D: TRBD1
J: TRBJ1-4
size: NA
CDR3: CASSYRTGERTNEKLFF
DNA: TGTGCCAGCAGTTACCGGACAGGGGAAAGAACTAATGAAAAACTGTTTTTT

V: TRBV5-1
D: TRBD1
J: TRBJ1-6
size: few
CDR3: CASSLTGDNSPLHF
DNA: TGCGCCAGCAGCTTGACAGGGGATAATTCACCCCTCCACTTT

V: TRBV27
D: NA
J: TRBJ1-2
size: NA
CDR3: CASSLWSLDRSGYTF
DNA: TGTGCCAGCAGTTTATGGTCCTTAGACAGGTCTGGCTACACCTTC

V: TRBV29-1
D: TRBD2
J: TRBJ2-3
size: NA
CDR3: CSVTGRRGGIETDTQYF
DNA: TGCAGCGTTACCGGTCGGCGGGGGGGCATTGAAACAGATACGCAGTATTTT